Listed here are 26 T cell receptor beta chains from one sample, sequenced in a study of T cells in Graves' hyperthyroidism and ophthalmopathy. What was amplified from RNA transcripts were TCR beta CDR3 regions. RT-PCR in the first round (using the HTBI primer set) targeted the TCR CDR3. TCRdb reprocessed the multiplex PCR reads via MiXCR and lists one record per CDR3 protein. The sample comprises fewer than 400,000 distinct CDR3 sequences, around 16% of which are singletons, and around 35% rests with the top ten. What was sequenced was blood. Receptors originate from a young man with Graves' hyperthyroidism.

The rearrangement links TRBV27 to TRBJ2-7, with D uncertain. The J call may be wrong; the DNA end is better matched by TRBJ2-1. This CDR3 has 13 amino acids. Per the germline V gene, CDR1 is MNHEY and CDR2 is SMNVEV (reference sequence). The CDR3 DNA is TGTGCCAGCAGTTTAGGGAATCTCTACGAGCAGTTCTTC. This sequence encodes CASSLGNLYEQFF.

This clonotype came up many times. The chain combines TRBV13 with TRBJ2-1, with TRBD1 matching over 8 bases. Germline CDR1 reads PRHDT; CDR2 reads FYEKMQ (reference sequence). Unmatched junction bases numbered 5, after V lost 5 bases and J lost 5 bases. CDR3 length: 14 amino acids. The CDR3: CASSLGQGDNEQFF. The CDR3 DNA is TGTGCCAGCAGCCTCGGACAGGGAGACAATGAGCAGTTCTTC.

This clonotype was seen many times. The V gene is TRBV5-8, the J gene TRBJ1-1, with D possibly matching TRBD1 (5 bases). The CDR3 has 12 residues. CDR1 and CDR2 from the germline V gene are SGHTS and YDEGEE. Trimming pared 4 bases from V and 4 bases from J, leaving 8 bases between. The CDR3 here is CASSGGSTEAFF. Here the CDR3 DNA reads TGTGCCAGCAGCGGGGGTAGCACTGAAGCTTTCTTT.

This clonotype was counted a few times. The rearrangement uses TRBV6-1 and TRBJ1-2, with 7 bases aligning to TRBD1. V lost 6 bases to trimming and J lost 7 bases; unmatched junction nucleotides: 11. The germline gives CDR1 MNHNS, CDR2 SASEGT. This CDR3 spans 14 amino acids. The CDR3 nucleotides are TGTGCCAGCAGCCTCGGACAGGAGGATAGTGGCTACACCTTC. The encoded protein is CASSLGQEDSGYTF.

This clonotype appeared a few times. This chain joins TRBV28 and TRBJ1-5; D gene unclear. CDR1 is MDHEN, CDR2 SYDVKM, per germline. CDR3 size: 11 residues. The V and J ends lost 2 bases and 11 bases respectively, with 7 bases between them. CDR3: CASSLNRAQHF. The CDR3 nucleotides read TGTGCCAGCAGTTTAAATCGAGCCCAGCATTTT.

This chain uses TRBV20-1 with TRBJ2-5; 10 nucleotides line up with TRBD2. The V gene's germline CDR1 is DFQATT and CDR2 SNEGSKA (reference sequence). J lost 2 bases, V lost 5 bases, and 5 bases had no gene match. CDR3 length: 14 amino acids. The CDR3 loop is CSALLAGQQETQYF. In nucleotides, the CDR3 is TGCAGTGCTTTACTAGCGGGACAGCAAGAGACCCAGTACTTC.

V and J are TRBV5-1 and TRBJ2-5; no clear D. Trimming left V 3 bases short and J 3 bases short, with 18 bases between. Germline assignment: CDR1 SGHRS and CDR2 YFSETQ. This CDR3 is 16 amino acids long. The CDR3 protein is CASSSGSGAWEETQYF. CDR3 coding DNA: TGCGCCAGCAGCTCGGGTTCTGGCGCCTGGGAAGAGACCCAGTACTTC.

The chain recombines TRBV13 with TRBJ2-1; TRBD2 might be the D (6 bases). V dropped 11 bases and J dropped 1 base, with 24 bases sitting between them. CDR1 is PRHDT and CDR2 is FYEKMQ in the germline V gene (reference sequence). This CDR3 contains 17 residues. CDR3 nucleotides: TGTGCCTCCGGCGGCGGGGCCTTGGGGGGATCCTACAATGAGCAGTTCTTC. This gives the protein CASGGGALGGSYNEQFF. The full variable domain, its missing parts supplied by reference TRBV13 and TRBJ2-1, is AAGVIQSPRHLIKEKRETATLKCYPIPRHDTVYWYQQGPGQDPQFLISFYEKMQSDKGSIPDRFSAQQFSDYHSELNMSSLELGDSALYFCASGGGALGGSYNEQFFGPGTRLTVL.

There are many counts of this clonotype. This chain uses TRBV6-2 or TRBV6-3 with TRBJ1-5, with 7 bases lining up with TRBD1. Germline V gives CDR1 MNHEY, CDR2 SVGEGT. V shed 5 bases, J shed 3 bases, and the junction held 10 bases outside the gene matches. This CDR3 has 16 amino acids. Here the CDR3 DNA reads TGTGCCAGCAGTAAGACAGGGAGAGGAGTCAATCAGCCCCAGCATTTT. It is translated as CASSKTGRGVNQPQHF.

This clonotype was seen repeatedly, ten times or more. The rearrangement links TRBV2 to TRBJ2-7; D perhaps matches TRBD1 (6 bases). Germline assignment: CDR1 SNHLY and CDR2 FYNNEI. The CDR3 runs 16 residues. V lost 4 bases to trimming and J lost 4 bases, with 20 bases between them. The CDR3 loop is CASSVTLQGGTYEQYF. The CDR3 nucleotides read TGTGCCAGCAGTGTAACTTTACAGGGCGGAACGTACGAGCAGTACTTC.

This clonotype was seen ten or more times. V usage is TRBV28 and J usage is TRBJ2-5; the D gene is possibly TRBD2 (6 bases). The CDR3 is made up of 15 amino acids. Germline V gene sequence: CDR1 MDHEN, CDR2 SYDVKM. V was pared by 10 bases and J by 4 bases, with 22 bases between. In DNA, the CDR3 is TGTGCCACCGAAAGTATGGGGGGAGAGGTAGAGACCCAGTACTTC. Amino acids: CATESMGGEVETQYF.

This CDR3 is CSAVEGALEAFF. Here the CDR3 DNA reads TGCAGTGCTGTCGAGGGGGCCCTTGAAGCTTTCTTT. This chain uses TRBV20-1 with TRBJ1-1; 7 bases are shared with TRBD1. Trimming at V came to 5 bases and at J to 7 bases, leaving 7 bases not matched to a gene. This CDR3 region has 12 residues. Germline V gene lookup returns CDR1 DFQATT and CDR2 SNEGSKA (reference sequence).

This clonotype was recorded many times. The V and J genes are TRBV29-1 and TRBJ2-5, with 10 bases lining up with TRBD1. This CDR3 spans 14 amino acids. With 6 bases clipped from V and 4 bases from J, the junction kept 8 bases outside the gene matches. Germline values: CDR1 SQVTM, CDR2 ANQGSEA. The CDR3 loop reads CSVLGDRGTETQYF. The CDR3 region has the DNA TGCAGCGTCCTGGGGGACAGGGGAACAGAGACCCAGTACTTC.

With regard to this clonotype: At one boundary the junction diverges from the germline segment, which might be a read error. The rearrangement uses TRBV6-4 and TRBJ1-5; no clear D gene. Germline V gene sequence: CDR1 MRHNA, CDR2 SNTAGT. The CDR3 has 13 amino acids. The CDR3 region is CACSPYSNQPQHF. Written as DNA, the CDR3 is TGTGCCTGCAGTCCGTATAGCAATCAGCCCCAGCATTTT.

This clonotype was recorded at least ten times. The chain employs TRBV12-3 or TRBV12-4 and TRBJ2-1; D unresolved. The CDR3 has 15 residues. Trimming took off 2 bases at V and 6 bases at J, with 14 bases between the two ends. The CDR3 region is CASSLWVGGLNEQFF. The DNA of the CDR3 is TGTGCCAGCAGTTTATGGGTAGGTGGCCTCAATGAGCAGTTCTTC.

The chain uses TRBV30 and TRBJ1-4, with D unclear. This CDR3 contains 13 residues. Per the germline V gene, CDR1 is GTSNPN and CDR2 is SVGIG (reference sequence). The V end lost 5 bases, the J end lost 4 bases, and 11 bases lay between the germline ends. The CDR3 DNA is TGTGCCTGGGCTCCGCCTAATAATGAAAAACTGTTTTTT. It codes for CAWAPPNNEKLFF. The entire variable domain, with the rest obtained from reference TRBV30 and TRBJ1-4, is as follows: SQTIHQWPATLVQPVGSPLSLECTVEGTSNPNLYWYRQAAGRGLQLLFYSVGIGQISSEVPQNLSASRPQDRQFILSSKKLLLSDSGFYLCAWAPPNNEKLFFGSGTQLSVL.

This chain connects TRBV28 to TRBJ2-1; 10 positions agree with TRBD2. The CDR3 totals 16 residues. J gave up 7 bases and V 3 bases, and 9 bases lay outside the gene matches. From germline, CDR1 is MDHEN and CDR2 SYDVKM. CDR3: CASSLSASGSWNEQFF. CDR3 DNA: TGTGCCAGCAGTTTGTCCGCTAGCGGGAGTTGGAATGAGCAGTTCTTC.

The genes are TRBV11-3 and TRBJ2-1; 10 bases are a match to TRBD1. J lost 7 bases, V lost 8 bases, and 14 bases had no gene match. The CDR3 loop spans 16 amino acids. Per the germline V gene, CDR1 is SGHNT and CDR2 is YENEEA. This CDR3 reads CASGGDRGRRANEQFF. The CDR3 DNA is TGTGCCAGCGGTGGAGACAGGGGGCGCAGGGCGAATGAGCAGTTCTTC. The complete variable domain, with remaining parts taken from reference TRBV11-3 and TRBJ2-1, reads EAGVVQSPRYKIIEKKQPVAFWCNPISGHNTLYWYLQNLGQGPELLIRYENEEAVDDSQLPKDRFSAERLKGVDSTLKIQPAELGDSAVYLCASGGDRGRRANEQFFGPGTRLTVL.

Written as DNA, the CDR3 is TGTGCCAGCAGTGAACTGGGGGAAACTAGCACAGATACGCAGTATTTT. This encodes CASSELGETSTDTQYF. The chain recombines TRBV2 with TRBJ2-3, with D perhaps given as TRBD1 or TRBD2 (5 bases each). Germline CDR1 and CDR2: SNHLY and FYNNEI. Deletions cut 2 bases from V and 0 bases from J, with 12 bases between. The CDR3 contains 16 residues.

The chain couples TRBV4-2 to TRBJ1-2; D unclear. CDR3 length: 18 amino acids. Germline V gene lookup returns CDR1 LGHNA and CDR2 YNFKEQ. V was cut by 1 base and J by 4 bases, with 22 bases left in between. In DNA, the CDR3 is TGTGCCAGCAGCCAAGGGGGAGAATTCGGTGGGGTCGGCTATGGCTACACCTTC. Protein sequence: CASSQGGEFGGVGYGYTF.

V and J are TRBV20-1 and TRBJ2-5; 8 nucleotides line up with TRBD2. The junction had 12 bases not matched to a gene; V was cut back by 2 bases and J by 4 bases. CDR3 size: 16 residues. Germline values: CDR1 DFQATT, CDR2 SNEGSKA (reference sequence). CDR3 DNA sequence: TGCAGTGCTAGAAAGCCTAGCGGGTTGAGAGGAGAGACCCAGTACTTC. Translating it yields CSARKPSGLRGETQYF.

This clonotype showed up many times. This chain uses TRBV5-5 with TRBJ2-3, with a tentative D call TRBD1 (6 bases). Trimming left V 6 bases short and J 5 bases short, with 19 bases between. The germline CDR1 and CDR2 sequences are SGHKS and YYEKEE (reference sequence). The CDR3 is 15 residues long. Here the CDR3 DNA reads TGTGCCAGCACCCTGGGGCAGGGGACCTTAGATACGCAGTATTTT. Its protein product is CASTLGQGTLDTQYF.

This clonotype was observed at least ten times. This chain connects TRBV7-9 to TRBJ2-5, with a possible D match to TRBD1 (7 bases). This CDR3 has 15 amino acids. Germline assignment: CDR1 SEHNR and CDR2 FQNEAQ (reference sequence). Between the trimmed V and J ends, which lost 5 bases and 2 bases, there was a span of 15 bases. The CDR3 DNA reads as TGTGCCAGCAGCCGACAGGGCGGGGATCAAGAGACCCAGTACTTC. It yields the protein CASSRQGGDQETQYF.

This clonotype was recorded many times. This chain joins TRBV28 and TRBJ2-7; D not resolved. The CDR3 is 13 amino acids. Trimming stripped 7 bases from V and 0 bases from J, with 10 bases between. Germline CDR1 MDHEN, CDR2 SYDVKM. The CDR3 DNA follows: TGTGCCAGCAATGAGCGCTCCTCCTACGAGCAGTACTTC. It specifies CASNERSSYEQYF.

Worth noting for this clonotype: A read error is likely, as this CDR3 ends without the conserved phenylalanine or tryptophan. The chain joins TRBV20-1 to TRBJ2-2, with TRBD1 identical over 8 bases. After removal of 1 base from V and 1 base from J, the junction contained 2 bases not matched to a gene. The CDR3 contains 15 residues. The V gene's germline CDR1 is DFQATT and CDR2 SNEGSKA (reference sequence). The CDR3 here is CSARVDRENTGELFL. The CDR3, as DNA: TGCAGTGCTAGAGTGGACAGGGAGAACACCGGGGAGCTGTTTCTT.

This clonotype came up many times. The chain couples TRBV28 to TRBJ2-5, with D possibly being TRBD1 or TRBD2 (5 bases each). CDR3 length: 11 amino acids. Per the germline V gene, CDR1 is MDHEN and CDR2 is SYDVKM. V gave up 3 bases and J gave up 13 bases, with 12 bases separating them. The CDR3 nucleotides read TGTGCCAGCAGTTTGGATCAGGGACCGTACTTC. Its protein is CASSLDQGPYF. Looking up the rest from reference TRBV28 and TRBJ2-5 gives the full variable domain: DVKVTQSSRYLVKRTGEKVFLECVQDMDHENMFWYRQDPGLGLRLIYFSYDVKMKEKGDIPEGYSVSREKKERFSLILESASTNQTSMYLCASSLDQGPYFGPGTRLLVL.